The next 7 T cell receptor beta chains were all read from a single sample in a study of cytomegalovirus exposure and HLA in healthy donors. Generated by immunoSEQ multiplex PCR, the TCRdb table keeps only in-frame clones and is missing some. The sample yields some 78,000 clones, almost 97% seen once. What was sequenced was PBMCs. The receptors stem from a man aged 18 to 29 in good health and CMV-seropositive.

This sequence joins TRBV5-1 and TRBJ2-3, with D maybe TRBD1 (5 bases). V lost 4 bases and J lost 6, with 15 bases in between. This CDR3 comprises 14 residues. Germline-derived CDR1 and CDR2 are SGHRS and YFSETQ. CDR3 region: CASSLLRGSDTQYF. CDR3 nucleotides: TGCGCCAGCAGCCTGCTTAGGGGCTCGGATACGCAGTATTTT.

The chain uses TRBV5-1 and TRBJ1-1, with TRBD1 identical over 9 bases. Looked up from germline, CDR1 is SGHRS and CDR2 is YFSETQ. Trimming removed 6 bases from V and 5 bases from J; junction bases left unmatched: 8. The CDR3 is 14 amino acids. CDR3 DNA: TGCGCCAGCATGGACAGGGGAGTGGAGACTGAAGCTTTCTTT. This translates into CASMDRGVETEAFF.

The chain joins TRBV7-9 to TRBJ1-4; D ambiguous. This CDR3 has 13 amino acids. V was trimmed by 4 bases and J by 8 bases, leaving 11 bases between them. Germline V lookup: CDR1 SEHNR, CDR2 FQNEAQ (reference sequence). The CDR3 reads CASSSAGSEKLFF. Written as DNA, the CDR3 is TGTGCCAGCAGCTCGGCGGGTAGCGAAAAACTGTTTTTT.

V usage is TRBV6-4 and J usage is TRBJ2-1, with 13 bases fitting TRBD2. CDR3 length equals 14 residues. The V and J ends lost 6 bases and 5 bases, in that order; junction bases with no gene match: 1. Germline assignment: CDR1 MRHNA and CDR2 SNTAGT. The CDR3 DNA sequence: TGTGCCAGCAGACTAGCGGGAGGGAACAATGAGCAGTTCTTC. Its translation: CASRLAGGNNEQFF.

Only one count was recorded for this clone. The gene calls are TRBV5-1 and TRBJ1-1, with D hard to call. The V gene lost 2 bases and the J gene lost 1 base, with 9 bases spanning the gap. This CDR3 region has 14 residues. Germline V gene sequence: CDR1 SGHRS, CDR2 YFSETQ. The CDR3 DNA reads TGCGCCAGCAGCTTTCGACATACGAACACTGAAGCTTTCTTT. It specifies CASSFRHTNTEAFF.

The count of this clone is one. DNA of the CDR3: TGCGCCAGCAGCACGGGACAACGGGGCAATGAGCAGTTCTTC. Protein: CASSTGQRGNEQFF. The genes are TRBV4-1 and TRBJ2-1; tentative D call: TRBD1 (6 bases). The CDR3 runs 14 residues. V was clipped by 5 bases and J by 6 bases, with 14 bases between them. CDR1 is MGHRA, CDR2 YSYEKL, per germline.

The chain joins TRBV6-5 to TRBJ2-3; D remains unclear. This CDR3 comprises 14 residues. Germline CDR1 and CDR2: MNHEY and SVGAGI. Trimming removed 0 bases at V and 6 bases at J, with 10 bases between. CDR3: CASSYSRFSDTQYF. CDR3 coding DNA: TGTGCCAGCAGTTACTCCAGGTTCTCCGATACGCAGTATTTT.